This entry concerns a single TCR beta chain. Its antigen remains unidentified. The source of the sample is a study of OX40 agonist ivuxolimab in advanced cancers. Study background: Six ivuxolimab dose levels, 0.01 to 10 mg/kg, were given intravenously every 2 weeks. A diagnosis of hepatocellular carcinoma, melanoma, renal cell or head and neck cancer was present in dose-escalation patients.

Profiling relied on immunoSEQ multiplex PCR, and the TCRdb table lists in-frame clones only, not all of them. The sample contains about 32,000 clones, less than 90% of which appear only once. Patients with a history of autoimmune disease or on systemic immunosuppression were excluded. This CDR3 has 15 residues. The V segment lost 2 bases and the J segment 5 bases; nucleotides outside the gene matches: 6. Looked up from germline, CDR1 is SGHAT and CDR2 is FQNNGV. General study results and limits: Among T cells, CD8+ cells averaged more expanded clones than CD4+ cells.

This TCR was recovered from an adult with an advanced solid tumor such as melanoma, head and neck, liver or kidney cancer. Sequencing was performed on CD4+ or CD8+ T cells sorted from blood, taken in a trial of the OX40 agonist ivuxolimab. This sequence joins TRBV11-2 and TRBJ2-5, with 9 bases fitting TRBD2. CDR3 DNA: TGTGCCAGCAGCTTAATCGCGGGAGGGGGGGAGACCCAGTACTTC. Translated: CASSLIAGGGETQYF.